The sequence of this T cell receptor beta chain was determined in a study of technical replicates of blood from a handful of donors. Produced via immunoSEQ multiplex PCR; TCRdb's table is partial and in-frame only. The data hold approximately 66,000 clones, with approximately 87% observed a single time. The sequence was collected from a human donor in good health. Some clones in this sample may be carry-over from other donors' samples. Sequencing was performed on PBMCs.

The CDR3 DNA reads TGTGCCATCAGACCGGGACAGGGGGGGAACACTGAAGCTTTCTTT. Translation: CAIRPGQGGNTEAFF. The chain recombines TRBV10-3 with TRBJ1-1, with 11 bases that match TRBD1. The V gene's germline CDR1 is ENHRY and CDR2 SYGVKD. V trimming: 6 bases; J trimming: 1 base; junction bases outside the gene matches: 4. The CDR3 spans 15 residues.